This T cell receptor beta chain was found in a study of Graves' ophthalmopathy and Graves' hyperthyroidism. Study in general: Ophthalmopathy not arising within 18 months of follow-up defined hyperthyroidism as stable. Study conclusions and caveats: Distinction of ophthalmopathy from stable hyperthyroidism by a 13-signature model reached roughly 88% sensitivity and 75% to 83% specificity. Sensitivity of approximately 70% and specificity of 72% to 80% were achieved by the model that predicted ophthalmopathy progression.

This clonotype has a handful of counts. Its target is not known. Thyroid ultrasound, orbital computed tomography, TRAb, serum thyroxine and clinical symptoms formed the basis of diagnosis. Germline V CDR1 and CDR2: DFQATT, SNEGSKA (reference sequence). This CDR3 spans 14 amino acids. Trimming took off 1 base at V and 7 bases at J, with 17 bases between the two ends. The authors amplified TCR beta CDR3 regions, and they did so from RNA transcripts for repertoire sequencing. HTBI primers served in a first-round RT-PCR, which a second-round multiplex PCR followed. TCRdb used MiXCR to reprocess the multiplex PCR reads, holding one entry per CDR3 protein. The sample contains 1 million to 1.3 million distinct CDR3 sequences, about 38% of which appear only once.

The chain links TRBV20-1 to TRBJ2-7; the D gene is possibly TRBD1 (5 bases). The clonotype originates from an adult man with Graves' hyperthyroidism. Sequencing was performed on peripheral blood or thyroid tissue (not recorded which). CDR3 coding DNA: TGCAGTGCTAGAGGGGCCCCAGGGTTCTTGGAGCAGTACTTC. This codes for CSARGAPGFLEQYF.